This TCR beta chain was identified during a study of T-cell memory formation after mild COVID-19 (dated by TCRdb to the early 2020s). Describing the broader study: TCR sequence clusters from the two donors were found to be largely donor specific. In a couple of donors, T-cell clones that expanded and contracted after mild COVID-19 were followed by sequencing TCRalpha and TCRbeta repertoires longitudinally. Two young, previously healthy adult volunteers made up the cohort, one male and one female.

Ficoll-Paque density gradient centrifugation was used to isolate PBMCs. The listed sequencing device is Illumina NovaSeq 6000. cDNA libraries for TCRalpha and TCRbeta were prepared by 5'RACE using constant-segment primers, with sample barcodes and unique molecular identifiers added. Trizol reagent was used to extract RNA from every sample. Amplification of the libraries took two PCR steps, and the second step added a second sample barcode plus Illumina TruSeq adapters. The libraries were sequenced on an Illumina NovaSeq using 2 x 150 bp paired-end reads. The study's own analysis went as follows. Demultiplexing of reads and collapsing into UMI-guided consensus sequences were performed with migec v1.2.7. Using mixcr v2.1.11, UMI consensuses were aligned to TRA and TRB V and J templates and then assembled into clonotypes. Expanded or contracted clonotypes were those called significant by both edgeR and NoisET, with noise models trained on biological replicates. For edgeR calls, a false discovery rate-adjusted p below 0.01 and a log2 fold-change threshold of 1 were applied. As an exploratory analysis of dynamics, PCA with hierarchical clustering was applied to max-normalized trajectories of the 1000 most abundant clonotypes. Separately sequenced CD4+ and CD8+ repertoires were used to assign a CD4 or CD8 phenotype to each responding clone. The public reads were quality trimmed at Q25 with fastp and then assembled into clones with MiXCR by TCRdb, keeping productive beta chains. Every distinct CDR3 protein forms one entry, paired with its most common genes and DNA. TCRdb, not the authors, supplied the V and J calls. In all, the sample holds around 450,000 distinct CDR3 sequences, and 15% to 25% of those were seen once. 7.5% to 9.5% of the sample is held by the ten biggest clonotypes.

The research as a whole found: Contracting CD4+ clones were located mainly in the CM and EM memory subsets, whereas CD8+ clones were found to be enriched in EMRA. Only two mild cases were covered by the study, and larger cohorts that include severe cases with pre-infection samples were considered necessary. Some responding clones were detected in pre-infection memory, suggesting pre-existing cross-reactive memory T cells joined the SARS-CoV-2 response. Balanced CD4/CD8 phenotypes were observed for clones contracting from day 15 to 85, whereas a bias towards CD4+ was observed for a second wave of clones expanding from day 15 to 37. The second-wave clones that peaked on day 37 were not confirmed to be SARS-CoV-2 specific.

Based on the germline V gene, the CDR1 and CDR2 sequences are LGHNA and YSLEER. Cut back by 0 bases and 7 bases, the V and J ends lie 19 bases apart. The cysteine opens and the phenylalanine closes a CDR3 of 17 amino acids. Only CDR3 DNA is held: 51 bases, read in frame from base 1. As for this clonotype: The target of this receptor is not known. One base away there is no much larger clone; base qualities are not given.

The chain joins TRBV4-3 to TRBJ1-5, with no reliable assignment of the D segment. Sequencing was carried out using PBMCs or a T cell subset sorted from them (not recorded which). The sequence was collected from an adult woman who had mild COVID-19 (a few samples of this study predate the infection). The sample titles of this study are shuffled in the database, so cell type and time point are left out; the donor was told from shared clones. The nucleotides are TGCGCCAGCAGCCAAGAGGCAGACTGGCAGGCGAGGCAGCCCCAGCATTTT. This codes for CASSQEADWQARQPQHF.